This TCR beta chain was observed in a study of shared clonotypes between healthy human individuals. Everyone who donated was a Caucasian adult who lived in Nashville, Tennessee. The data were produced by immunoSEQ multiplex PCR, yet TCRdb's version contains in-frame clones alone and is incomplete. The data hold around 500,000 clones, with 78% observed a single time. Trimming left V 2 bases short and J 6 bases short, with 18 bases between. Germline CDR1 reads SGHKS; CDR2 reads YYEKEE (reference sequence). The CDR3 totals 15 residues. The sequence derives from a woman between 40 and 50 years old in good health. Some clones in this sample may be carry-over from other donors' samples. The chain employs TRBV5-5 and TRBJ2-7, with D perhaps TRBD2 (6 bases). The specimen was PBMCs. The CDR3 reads CASSLDWAGTSEQYF. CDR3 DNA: TGTGCCAGCAGCTTAGATTGGGCGGGAACTAGCGAGCAGTACTTC.